This T cell receptor (beta chain) appears in the sequencing data of a study of breast tumors, draining lymph nodes, adjacent tissues. Findings and limits, study-wide: Tumors had less TCR diversity than lymph nodes, more than nontumor tissue. That most tumor T cells come from lymph nodes remained unproven.

The CDR3 extends over 17 amino acids. V gave up 5 bases and J gave up 3 bases; unmatched junction bases: 12. CDR1 is SGHNT and CDR2 is YENEEA in the germline V gene. Notes on this clonotype: Its matching antigen is unknown.

TCRdb ran MiXCR on the multiplex PCR reads and lists one entry per CDR3 protein. Here the sample spans 200,000 to 250,000 distinct CDR3 sequences, under 35% being singletons. Axillary draining lymph nodes of breast cancer patients supplied the node samples. This chain links TRBV11-3 with TRBJ2-1; 8 bases fit TRBD2. The sample was axillary lymph node tissue. This receptor was identified in a female donor with breast cancer. Some clones in this sample may be carry-over from other donors' samples. This CDR3 is CASSQSSGGGFYNEQFF. CDR3 in DNA: TGTGCCAGCAGCCAGTCCTCGGGAGGGGGTTTCTACAATGAGCAGTTCTTC.